The rows below give T cell receptor beta chains drawn from one sample of a study of beta chain features in type 1 diabetes. Profiling relied on immunoSEQ multiplex PCR, and the TCRdb table lists in-frame clones only, not all of them. The data contain around 70,000 clones, around 49% of them singletons. Specimen: central memory CD4+ T cells from blood. These receptors came from a man aged 25-45 years with type 1 diabetes. CDR3s include the opening cysteine and the closing phenylalanine or tryptophan. D genes are given only for firm matches. Rows may omit the clone size; those that give it use once, few, many or a size class.

size	length	D	V	J	DNA	CDR3
NA	15	TRBD1	TRBV2	TRBJ2-7	TGTGCCAGCAGTCCAAGCGACAGGGGAACTTACGAGCAGTACTTC	CASSPSDRGTYEQYF
NA	13	TRBD2	TRBV7-9	TRBJ2-7	TGTGCCAGCAGCCCGGGACTAGATTACGAGCAGTACTTC	CASSPGLDYEQYF
NA	15	TRBD1	TRBV15	TRBJ1-2	TGTGCCACCAGCAGAGCAGAAACAGGGGTAGGGGGCTACACCTTC	CATSRAETGVGGYTF
NA	15	NA	TRBV18	TRBJ1-1	TGTGCCAGCTCCCCCGTCGCGGGGATGAACACTGAAGCTTTCTTT	CASSPVAGMNTEAFF
NA	14	NA	TRBV30	TRBJ2-7	TGTGCCTGGGGTAAAAAGAGCGGGTCCTACGAGCAGTACTTC	CAWGKKSGSYEQYF
NA	12	NA	TRBV29-1	TRBJ2-3	TGCAGCGTTGAGACGACAGTAGGGGCGCAGTATTTT	CSVETTVGAQYF
few	14	TRBD2	TRBV7-8	TRBJ2-5	TGTGCCAGCGGACTAGCGGGGGTCGGTGAGACCCAGTACTTC	CASGLAGVGETQYF
NA	14	TRBD1	TRBV7-9	TRBJ1-2	TGTGCCAGCAGCCCGGGACAGACCAACTATGGCTACACCTTC	CASSPGQTNYGYTF
few	14	TRBD1	TRBV19	TRBJ1-5	TGTGCCAGTAGTCTCTTACAGGGGTCTCAGCCCCAGCATTTT	CASSLLQGSQPQHF
NA	17	NA	TRBV19	TRBJ2-2	TGTGCCAGTAGTATAGGGGGCCGGGGAGGTCGCACCGGGGAGCTGTTTTTT	CASSIGGRGGRTGELFF
few	12	TRBD1	TRBV5-1	TRBJ2-1	TGCGCCAGCAGCGCTGGGGGGGGACAGGGAATCTTC	CASSAGGGQGIF
few	14	TRBD1	TRBV5-1	TRBJ2-7	TGCGCCAGCGACCTTACAGGGGAGAACTACGAGCAGTACTTC	CASDLTGENYEQYF
NA	16	NA	TRBV7-2	TRBJ1-5	TGTGCCAGCAGCCGTCGAGGGAGGTCGGAATATCAGCCCCAGCATTTT	CASSRRGRSEYQPQHF
few	16	TRBD1	TRBV7-2	TRBJ1-2	TGTGCCAGCAGCCTCCAGGGGGGCGTAGCTAACTATGGCTACACCTTC	CASSLQGGVANYGYTF